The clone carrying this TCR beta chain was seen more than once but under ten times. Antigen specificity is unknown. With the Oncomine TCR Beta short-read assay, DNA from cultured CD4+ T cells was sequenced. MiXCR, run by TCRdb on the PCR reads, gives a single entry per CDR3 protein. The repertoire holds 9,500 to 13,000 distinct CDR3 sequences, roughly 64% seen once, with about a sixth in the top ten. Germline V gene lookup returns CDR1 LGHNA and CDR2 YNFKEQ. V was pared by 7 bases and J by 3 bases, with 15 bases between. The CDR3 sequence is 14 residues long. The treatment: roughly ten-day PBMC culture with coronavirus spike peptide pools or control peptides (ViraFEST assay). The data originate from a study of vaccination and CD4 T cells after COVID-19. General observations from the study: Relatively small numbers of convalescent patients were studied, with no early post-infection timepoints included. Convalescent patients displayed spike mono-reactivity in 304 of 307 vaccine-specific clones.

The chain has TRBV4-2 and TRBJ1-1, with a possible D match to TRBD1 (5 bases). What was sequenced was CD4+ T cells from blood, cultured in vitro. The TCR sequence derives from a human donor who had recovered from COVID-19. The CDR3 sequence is CASMRSDKHTEAFF. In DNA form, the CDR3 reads TGTGCCAGCATGAGGTCGGACAAGCACACTGAAGCTTTCTTT.